One and the same sample provided the 22 T cell receptor beta chains below, sequenced in a study of blood T cell repertoires in COVID-19. Profiled with immunoSEQ multiplex PCR; TCRdb holds only in-frame clones, not every one. The sample lists 81,000 or so clones; around nine tenths were seen once. What was sequenced was peripheral blood. Receptors originate from an older man with active or convalescent COVID-19.

The gene calls are TRBV7-2 and TRBJ2-5, with 8 bases that match TRBD1. This CDR3 has 15 amino acids. In germline, CDR1 is SGHTA, CDR2 FQGNSA. With 1 base clipped from V and 5 bases from J, the junction kept 6 bases outside the gene matches. The CDR3, as DNA: TGTGCCAGCAGCTTAGTCCCAGGGGGCAGGGAGACCCAGTACTTC. As protein: CASSLVPGGRETQYF.

V and J are TRBV19 and TRBJ1-3; D perhaps matches TRBD1 (6 bases). The ends were cut back, 8 bases at V and 2 bases at J, with 13 bases in the middle. The CDR3 has 14 amino acids. Germline V CDR1 and CDR2: LNHDA, SQIVND (reference sequence). The DNA of the CDR3 is TGTGCCAGTCAGGGGATTAGCCCTGGAAACACCATATATTTT. Its translation is CASQGISPGNTIYF.

The chain uses TRBV13 and TRBJ2-2; D is unclear. Trimming shortened V by 6 bases and J by 6 bases, and 8 bases separated the two germline ends. The CDR3 sequence is 12 residues long. The germline V gene has CDR1 PRHDT and CDR2 FYEKMQ (reference sequence). The CDR3 DNA sequence: TGTGCCAGCAGTATGGCCGCCGGGGAGCTGTTTTTT. This encodes CASSMAAGELFF.

The rearrangement uses TRBV9 and TRBJ1-2, with a possible D match to TRBD1 (5 bases). Germline CDR1 reads SGDLS; CDR2 reads YYNGEE. Trimming removed 0 bases from V and 2 bases from J, with 8 bases in between. This CDR3 spans 14 amino acids. CDR3 residues: CASSVEDSNYGYTF. DNA of the CDR3: TGTGCCAGCAGCGTAGAAGACAGCAACTATGGCTACACCTTC.

The V and J genes are TRBV28 and TRBJ1-2; D might be TRBD1 (6 bases). Trimming shortened V by 1 base and J by 1 base, and 19 bases separated the two germline ends. This CDR3 comprises 18 residues. From germline, CDR1 is MDHEN and CDR2 SYDVKM. In nucleotides, the CDR3 is TGTGCCAGCAGTTTATACCTTGAGTGGACAGCTAATAACTATGGCTACACCTTC. Translated: CASSLYLEWTANNYGYTF.

This clone has more than one count but fewer than ten. V gene TRBV10-2 combines with J gene TRBJ1-2; tentative D call: TRBD1 (6 bases). The CDR3 contains 14 residues. Trimming pared 2 bases from V and 2 bases from J, leaving 9 bases between. The germline V gene encodes CDR1 WSHSY and CDR2 SAAADI. The CDR3 is CASSEMDRNYGYTF. The CDR3 DNA follows: TGCGCCAGCAGTGAGATGGACAGAAACTATGGCTACACCTTC.

The chain recombines TRBV5-1 with TRBJ1-2, with D uncertain. The CDR3 is 18 residues long. The V and J ends lost 4 bases and 4 bases respectively, with 26 bases between them. Germline values: CDR1 SGHRS, CDR2 YFSETQ. CDR3 nucleotides: TGCGCCAGCAGCGGAGGAGGGTGGAAGGACCTGCTCTCCTATGGCTACACCTTC. Its translation is CASSGGGWKDLLSYGYTF.

V usage is TRBV6-2 or TRBV6-3 and J usage is TRBJ1-1; D not resolved. Trimming left V 7 bases short and J 6 bases short, with 15 bases between. This CDR3 contains 13 residues. Germline V lookup: CDR1 MNHEY, CDR2 SVGEGT. CDR3 region: CASTPGGEPEAFF. CDR3 nucleotide sequence: TGTGCCAGCACCCCCGGAGGTGAGCCTGAAGCTTTCTTT.

The rearrangement uses TRBV24-1 and TRBJ1-1; possible D gene TRBD1, 5 bases. Germline loops: CDR1 KGHDR, CDR2 SFDVKD. The CDR3 covers 12 residues. Trimming cost V 7 bases and J 10 bases, with 15 bases left between them. Here the CDR3 reads CATRTSSGGAFF. The CDR3 coding sequence is TGTGCCACCAGGACATCGTCGGGGGGAGCTTTCTTT.

This chain uses TRBV3-1 (or the pseudogene TRBV3-2) with TRBJ2-1; 9 bases fit TRBD2. V lost 3 bases and J lost 7; bases outside the gene matches: 7. Germline CDR1 and CDR2: LGHDT and YNNKEL (reference sequence). The CDR3 is 15 residues long. CDR3 residues: CASSQGSGGRNEQFF. The CDR3 region has the DNA TGTGCCAGCAGCCAGGGGAGCGGGGGGCGGAATGAGCAGTTCTTC.

This clone has just a few counts. The rearrangement joins TRBV5-5 to TRBJ2-7, with D possibly TRBD2 on 5 matching bases. Germline values: CDR1 SGHKS, CDR2 YYEKEE (reference sequence). The germline V and J ends were trimmed by 1 base and 4 bases, with 9 bases remaining between them. This CDR3 comprises 13 residues. CDR3 sequence: CASSLSGPYEQYF. The DNA for the CDR3 is TGTGCCAGCAGCTTGAGCGGCCCTTACGAGCAGTACTTC.

As DNA, the CDR3 is TGCAGCGTCCGCCCGGACACCCACACTGAAGCTTTCTTT. Translated: CSVRPDTHTEAFF. The chain employs TRBV29-1 and TRBJ1-1, with D possibly being TRBD1 (5 bases). The germline V gene encodes CDR1 SQVTM and CDR2 ANQGSEA. Trimming stripped 6 bases from V and 3 bases from J, with 14 bases between. The CDR3 has 13 residues.

This chain uses TRBV4-2 with TRBJ2-1, with TRBD1 matching 9 bases. With 11 bases clipped from V and 8 bases from J, the junction kept 7 bases outside the gene matches. From germline, CDR1 is LGHNA and CDR2 YNFKEQ. This CDR3 is built from 12 residues. CDR3 in amino acids: CAVGDRAYEQFF. The CDR3 region has the DNA TGTGCCGTTGGGGACAGGGCCTATGAGCAGTTCTTC.

The V call is TRBV19, the J call TRBJ1-1; D is undetermined. Trimming stripped 3 bases from V and 5 bases from J, with 13 bases between. From germline, CDR1 is LNHDA and CDR2 SQIVND (reference sequence). The CDR3 has 14 amino acids. CDR3 loop: CASSMELPRTEAFF. The CDR3 nucleotides read TGTGCCAGTAGTATGGAGCTCCCCCGGACTGAAGCTTTCTTT. The whole variable domain, filled in from reference TRBV19 and TRBJ1-1, reads DGGITQSPKYLFRKEGQNVTLSCEQNLNHDAMYWYRQDPGQGLRLIYYSQIVNDFQKGDIAEGYSVSREKKESFPLTVTSAQKNPTAFYLCASSMELPRTEAFFGQGTRLTVV.

J is TRBJ2-3 and V is TRBV18; 10 bases are a match to TRBD2. The germline CDR1 and CDR2 sequences are KGHSH and LQKENI. Trimming took 3 bases from V and 2 from J; bases not matched to a gene: 8. This CDR3 spans 17 amino acids. CDR3 residues: CASSPILAGWATDTQYF. CDR3 in DNA: TGTGCCAGCTCACCGATACTAGCGGGGTGGGCCACAGATACGCAGTATTTT.

The CDR3 sequence: CASSRASFSGGGTDTQYF. DNA of the CDR3: TGTGCCAGCAGCCGCGCTTCCTTTAGCGGGGGGGGCACAGATACGCAGTATTTT. The gene calls are TRBV7-2 and TRBJ2-3; TRBD2 aligns across 11 bases. The length of the CDR3 is 18 residues. In germline, CDR1 is SGHTA, CDR2 FQGNSA. Trimming took 5 bases from V and 1 from J; bases not matched to a gene: 11.

The V gene is TRBV6-5, the J gene TRBJ1-2; D call uncertain. Trimming stripped 2 bases from V and 2 bases from J, with 9 bases between. Germline CDR1 reads MNHEY; CDR2 reads SVGAGI. This CDR3 is built from 14 residues. The CDR3 region is CASSYRTPNYGYTF. The CDR3, as DNA: TGTGCCAGCAGTTACCGGACTCCAAACTATGGCTACACCTTC.

This clone was counted once. This sequence joins TRBV9 and TRBJ1-4; 10 bases align to TRBD1. Trimming took 4 bases from V and 8 from J; bases not matched to a gene: 8. The CDR3 spans 15 residues. Germline CDR1 reads SGDLS; CDR2 reads YYNGEE. As DNA, the CDR3 is TGTGCCAGCAGCCCCCGGGACAGGGGAGGAGAAAAACTGTTTTTT. Translated: CASSPRDRGGEKLFF.

CDR3 protein: CASSTIPGTVNTEAFF. Written as DNA, the CDR3 is TGTGCCAGTAGTACAATCCCCGGGACAGTGAACACTGAAGCTTTCTTT. The chain joins TRBV19 to TRBJ1-1; 7 bases map to TRBD1. The CDR3 length is 16 residues. From germline, CDR1 is LNHDA and CDR2 SQIVND (reference sequence). V shed 4 bases and J 0 bases; nucleotides not matched to a gene: 8.

The chain uses TRBV6-6 and TRBJ1-6, with D possibly being TRBD1 (5 bases). Germline V gene lookup returns CDR1 MNHNY and CDR2 SVGAGI (reference sequence). Trimming took 2 bases from V and 14 from J, leaving 16 bases between them. This CDR3 has 14 residues. As DNA, the CDR3 is TGTGCCAGCAGTTACATAAATGGTGGGACTACCCTCCACTTT. Its protein is CASSYINGGTTLHF.

This chain links TRBV18 with TRBJ1-5, with 7 bases aligning to TRBD1. CDR1 and CDR2 from the germline V gene are KGHSH and LQKENI. The CDR3 sequence is 14 residues long. The junction had 7 bases not matched to a gene; V was cut back by 6 bases and J by 5 bases. CDR3 in DNA: TGTGCCAGCTCCACCGACAGGGATTATCAGCCCCAGCATTTT. It yields the protein CASSTDRDYQPQHF.

The chain has TRBV5-1 and TRBJ1-1, with D perhaps matching TRBD1 (6 bases). Germline V CDR1 and CDR2: SGHRS, YFSETQ. The CDR3 extends over 16 amino acids. The V end was cut by 4 bases, the J end by 5 bases, with 21 bases between. CDR3 sequence (DNA): TGCGCCAGCAGCCCTAACGGGGGGGCGTCTGGAACTGAAGCTTTCTTT. Translated: CASSPNGGASGTEAFF.